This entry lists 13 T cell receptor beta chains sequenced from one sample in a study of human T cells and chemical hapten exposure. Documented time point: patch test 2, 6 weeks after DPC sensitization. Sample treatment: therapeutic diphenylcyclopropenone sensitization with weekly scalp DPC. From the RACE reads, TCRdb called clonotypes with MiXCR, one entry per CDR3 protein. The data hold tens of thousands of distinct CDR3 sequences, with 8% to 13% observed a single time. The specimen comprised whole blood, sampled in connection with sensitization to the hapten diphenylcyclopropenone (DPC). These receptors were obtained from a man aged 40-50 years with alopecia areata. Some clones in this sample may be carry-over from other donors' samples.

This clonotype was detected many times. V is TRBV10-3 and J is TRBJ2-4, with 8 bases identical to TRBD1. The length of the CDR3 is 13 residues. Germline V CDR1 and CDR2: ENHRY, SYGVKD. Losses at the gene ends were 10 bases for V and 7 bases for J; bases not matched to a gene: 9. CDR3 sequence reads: CATRGQGGNIQYF. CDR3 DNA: TGTGCCACCCGTGGACAGGGTGGTAACATTCAGTACTTC.

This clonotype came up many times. CDR3 residues: CASSQGANKGSEKLFF. The CDR3 DNA reads as TGCGCCAGCAGCCAAGGAGCCAATAAGGGGAGTGAAAAACTGTTTTTT. V is TRBV4-3 and J is TRBJ1-4, with D possibly TRBD1 on 5 matching bases. The CDR3 spans 16 residues. Per the germline V gene, CDR1 is LGHNA and CDR2 is YSLEER. V lost 1 base and J 7 bases, leaving 16 bases between the germline ends.

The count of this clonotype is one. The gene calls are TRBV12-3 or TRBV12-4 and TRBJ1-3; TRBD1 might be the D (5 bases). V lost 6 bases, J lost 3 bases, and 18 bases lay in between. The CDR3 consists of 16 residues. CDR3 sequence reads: CASRFGRAIGGNTIYF. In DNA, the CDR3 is TGTGCCAGCAGATTCGGCAGGGCTATAGGTGGAAACACCATATATTTT.

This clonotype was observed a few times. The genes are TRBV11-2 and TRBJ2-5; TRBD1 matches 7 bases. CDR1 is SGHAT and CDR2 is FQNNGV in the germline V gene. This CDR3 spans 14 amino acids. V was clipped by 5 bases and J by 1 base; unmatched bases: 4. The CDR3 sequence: CASSPGTVQETQYF. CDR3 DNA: TGTGCCAGCAGCCCGGGGACAGTCCAAGAGACCCAGTACTTC.

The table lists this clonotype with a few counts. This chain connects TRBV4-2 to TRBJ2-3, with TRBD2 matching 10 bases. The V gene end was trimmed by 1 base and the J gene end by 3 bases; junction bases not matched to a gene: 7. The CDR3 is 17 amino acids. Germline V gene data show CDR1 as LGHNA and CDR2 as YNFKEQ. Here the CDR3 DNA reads TGTGCCAGCAGCCAAGCCTTGGCTAGCGGGAGTACAGATACGCAGTATTTT. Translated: CASSQALASGSTDTQYF.

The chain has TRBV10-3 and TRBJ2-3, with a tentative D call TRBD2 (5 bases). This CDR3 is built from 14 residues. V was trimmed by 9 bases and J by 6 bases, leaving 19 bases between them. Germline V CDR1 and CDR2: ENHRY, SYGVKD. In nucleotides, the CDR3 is TGTGCCATAACCCCGGGCCTGGACTCCGATACGCAGTATTTT. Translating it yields CAITPGLDSDTQYF.

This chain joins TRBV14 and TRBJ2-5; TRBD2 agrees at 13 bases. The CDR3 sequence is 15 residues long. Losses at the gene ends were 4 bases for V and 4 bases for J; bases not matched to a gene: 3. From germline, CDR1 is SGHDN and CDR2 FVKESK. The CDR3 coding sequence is TGTGCCAGCAGCCGGACTAGCGGGAGTTTAGAGACCCAGTACTTC. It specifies CASSRTSGSLETQYF.

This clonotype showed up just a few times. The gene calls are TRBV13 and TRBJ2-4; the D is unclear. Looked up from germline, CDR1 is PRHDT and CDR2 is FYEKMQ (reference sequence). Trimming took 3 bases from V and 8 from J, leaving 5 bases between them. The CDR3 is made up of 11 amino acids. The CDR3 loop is CASSLKDIQYF. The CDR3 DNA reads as TGTGCCAGCAGCTTGAAGGACATTCAGTACTTC. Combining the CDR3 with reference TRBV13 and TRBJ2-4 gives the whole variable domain AAGVIQSPRHLIKEKRETATLKCYPIPRHDTVYWYQQGPGQDPQFLISFYEKMQSDKGSIPDRFSAQQFSDYHSELNMSSLELGDSALYFCASSLKDIQYFGAGTRLSVL.

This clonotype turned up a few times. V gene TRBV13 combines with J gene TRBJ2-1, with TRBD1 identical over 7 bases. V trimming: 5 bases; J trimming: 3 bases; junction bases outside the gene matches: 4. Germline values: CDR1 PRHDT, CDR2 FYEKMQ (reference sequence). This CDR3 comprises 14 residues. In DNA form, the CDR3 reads TGTGCCAGCAGCCCGCGACAGGGCTACAATGAGCAGTTCTTC. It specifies CASSPRQGYNEQFF.

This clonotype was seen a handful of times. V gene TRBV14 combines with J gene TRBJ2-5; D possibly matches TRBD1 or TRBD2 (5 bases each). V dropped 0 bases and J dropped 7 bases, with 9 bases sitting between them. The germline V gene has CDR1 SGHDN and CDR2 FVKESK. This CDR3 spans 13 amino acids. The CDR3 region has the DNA TGTGCCAGCAGCCAAGATTTCGGGGCGACCCAGTACTTC. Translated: CASSQDFGATQYF.

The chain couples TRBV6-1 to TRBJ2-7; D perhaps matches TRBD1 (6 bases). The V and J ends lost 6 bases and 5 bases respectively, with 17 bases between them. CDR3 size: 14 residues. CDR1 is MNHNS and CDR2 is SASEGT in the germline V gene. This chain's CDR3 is CASRTGLIRDEQYF. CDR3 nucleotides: TGTGCCAGCAGGACAGGCCTCATTCGGGACGAGCAGTACTTC.

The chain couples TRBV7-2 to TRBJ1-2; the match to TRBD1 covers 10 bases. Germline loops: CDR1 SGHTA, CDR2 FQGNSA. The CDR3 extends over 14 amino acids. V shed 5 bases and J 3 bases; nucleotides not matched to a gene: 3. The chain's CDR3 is CASSRDRGDYGYTF. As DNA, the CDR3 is TGTGCCAGCAGCCGGGACAGGGGAGACTATGGCTACACCTTC.

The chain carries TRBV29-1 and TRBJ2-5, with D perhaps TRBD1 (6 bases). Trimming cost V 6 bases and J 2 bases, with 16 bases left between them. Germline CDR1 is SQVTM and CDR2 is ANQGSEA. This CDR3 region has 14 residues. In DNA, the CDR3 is TGCAGCGTCACGACAGGTGGAGGTCAAGAGACCCAGTACTTC. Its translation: CSVTTGGGQETQYF.